Presented here are 4 T cell receptor beta chains from one specimen sequenced in a study of beta chain features in type 1 diabetes. Study-wide results and limits: Significant though moderate, a shortening of TCRB CDR3s appeared in all four CD4+ subsets of Type 1 diabetes patients.

Their antigen targets remain unknown. Sequencing targeted expressed TCRB transcripts, as all isolated RNA had been reverse transcribed. Method: immunoSEQ multiplex PCR; TCRdb's copy keeps in-frame clones and lacks some. The sample lists approximately 600,000 clones; roughly 12% were seen once. The source material was naive CD4+ T cells from blood. The receptors were gathered from a man aged 25 to 40 with type 1 diabetes.

V and J are TRBV5-1 and TRBJ1-2; a weak D match, TRBD1 (5 bases). The CDR3 has 16 residues. The germline CDR1 and CDR2 sequences are SGHRS and YFSETQ. Trimming removed 0 bases from V and 4 bases from J, with 16 bases in between. CDR3 loop: CASSLAGTPEGYGYTF. The CDR3 DNA follows: TGCGCCAGCAGCTTGGCCGGGACTCCGGAGGGCTATGGCTACACCTTC.

V is TRBV4-3 and J is TRBJ1-3; D might be TRBD1 (6 bases). This CDR3 comprises 15 residues. V dropped 7 bases and J dropped 3 bases, with 16 bases sitting between them. CDR1 is LGHNA, CDR2 YSLEER, per germline. For the CDR3, the DNA is TGCGCCAGCACGACGTCTGGGGGCTTTGGAAACACCATATATTTT. It encodes CASTTSGGFGNTIYF.

V gene TRBV29-1 combines with J gene TRBJ2-3; 7 bases fit TRBD2. Germline CDR1 is SQVTM and CDR2 is ANQGSEA. CDR3 length equals 13 residues. Trimming removed 7 bases from V and 5 bases from J; junction bases left unmatched: 9. The CDR3 spells CSALTPGGDTQYF. Here the CDR3 DNA reads TGCAGCGCTCTAACTCCGGGGGGAGATACGCAGTATTTT.

The DNA for the CDR3 is TGTGCCAGCAGCTTAACCCCGGACAGAAACACTGAAGCTTTCTTT. Translating it yields CASSLTPDRNTEAFF. The chain couples TRBV7-3 to TRBJ1-1; D perhaps matches TRBD1 (6 bases). The CDR3 spans 15 residues. Germline assignment: CDR1 SGHTA and CDR2 FQGTGA. Trimming stripped 0 bases from V and 2 bases from J, with 10 bases between.